This T cell receptor beta chain was captured in a study of T-cell reconstitution after alpha-beta-depleted transplantation in children. This clonotype was seen more than once but under ten times. As yet, its antigen is unknown. Unique molecular identifiers were incorporated during preparation of the TCRbeta library. In TCRdb, the PCR reads were re-called with MiXCR into one record per CDR3 protein. The sample consists of 450,000 to 550,000 distinct CDR3 sequences, 9.5% to 12% of them appearing once. The study, taken as a whole, reports: At around two months after transplant, the alpha-beta T cells were reportedly derived from several hundred expanded clones that came from non-depleted graft cells. A year post-transplant, T-cell counts and diversity derived mostly from newly produced T cells.

The sample here was PBMCs, mostly from graft donor cells, taken 180 days after TCRalphabeta/CD19-depleted stem cell transplant. The source is a female patient between 2 and 15 years old who had a stem cell transplant for aplastic anemia, so the T cells may come from the graft donor.

CDR3 sequence (DNA): TGCAGTGCTAGGCCTCGACTGTTCACTGAAGCTTTCTTT. Protein: CSARPRLFTEAFF. V is TRBV20-1 and J is TRBJ1-1; D remains ambiguous. CDR3 length equals 13 residues. Per germline, CDR1 DFQATT and CDR2 SNEGSKA (reference sequence). The V end lost 3 bases, the J end lost 4 bases, and 12 bases lay between the germline ends.